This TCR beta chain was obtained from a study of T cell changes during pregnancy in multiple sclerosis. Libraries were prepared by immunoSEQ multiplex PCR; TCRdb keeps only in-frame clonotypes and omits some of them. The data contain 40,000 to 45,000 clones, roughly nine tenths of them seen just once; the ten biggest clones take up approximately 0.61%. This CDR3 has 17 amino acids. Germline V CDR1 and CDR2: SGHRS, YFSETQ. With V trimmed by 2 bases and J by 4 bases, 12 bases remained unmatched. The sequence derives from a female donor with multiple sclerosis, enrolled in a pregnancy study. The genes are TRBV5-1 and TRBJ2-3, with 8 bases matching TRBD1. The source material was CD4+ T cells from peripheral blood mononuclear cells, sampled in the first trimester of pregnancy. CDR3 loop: CASSFTGQGTGADTQYF. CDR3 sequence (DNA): TGCGCCAGCAGCTTTACAGGACAGGGCACAGGAGCAGATACGCAGTATTTT.